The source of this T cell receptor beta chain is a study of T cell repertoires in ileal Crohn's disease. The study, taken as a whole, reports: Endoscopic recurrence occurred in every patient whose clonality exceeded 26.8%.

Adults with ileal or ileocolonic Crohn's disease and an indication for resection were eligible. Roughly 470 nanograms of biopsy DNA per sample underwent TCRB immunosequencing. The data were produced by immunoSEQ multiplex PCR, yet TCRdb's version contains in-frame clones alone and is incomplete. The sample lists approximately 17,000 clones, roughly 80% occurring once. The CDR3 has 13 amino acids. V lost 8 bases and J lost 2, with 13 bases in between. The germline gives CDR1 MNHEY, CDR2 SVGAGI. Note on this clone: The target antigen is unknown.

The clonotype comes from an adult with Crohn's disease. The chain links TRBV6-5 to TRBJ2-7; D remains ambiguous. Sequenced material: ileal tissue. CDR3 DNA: TGTGCCAGCTCTCGATGGCCTGCCTACGAGCAGTACTTC. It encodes CASSRWPAYEQYF.